This T cell receptor (beta chain) was captured in a study of blood T cell repertoires in COVID-19. Germline V gene sequence: CDR1 SGHNT, CDR2 YYREEE (reference sequence). There are 14 residues in the CDR3. Germline trimming cut 4 bases from V and 3 bases from J; bases unmatched to any gene: 4. This table comes from immunoSEQ multiplex PCR, and its TCRdb copy is limited to in-frame clones, with some not included. This repertoire shows 250,000 or so clones, around 84% found once; its top ten account for 6.6%. Only a few counts were recorded for this clone. The chain combines TRBV5-4 with TRBJ1-1; 9 nucleotides line up with TRBD1. The sequencing input was PBMCs or T cells enriched from blood (not recorded which). This clonotype originated in a woman aged 50 to 65 who had been exposed to COVID-19. In DNA, the CDR3 is TGTGCCAGCAGCCGGGACAGGGCGGACACTGAAGCTTTCTTT. It translates to CASSRDRADTEAFF.